The 9 T cell receptor beta chains in this list originate from one sample, sequenced in a study of cytomegalovirus exposure and HLA in healthy donors. PCR employed 60 Vbeta and 13 Jbeta primers. Some clones are missing from TCRdb's copy, which holds only in-frame ones; the method was immunoSEQ multiplex PCR. There are 140,000 to 150,000 clones in the sample; about three quarters occur only once, and about 13% lies in the top ten. Sequencing was performed on PBMCs. The receptors come from a man in his forties in good health and CMV-seropositive.

This clone was counted a few times. The rearrangement joins TRBV9 to TRBJ1-5; the match to TRBD1 covers 8 bases. V was pared by 0 bases and J by 5 bases, with 4 bases of the junction left unmatched. The CDR3 loop spans 15 amino acids. Germline CDR1 reads SGDLS; CDR2 reads YYNGEE. The CDR3 nucleotides are TGTGCCAGCAGCGTAGGCCTGACAGGGGATCAGCCCCAGCATTTT. Protein sequence: CASSVGLTGDQPQHF.

This chain links TRBV27 with TRBJ2-1; no definite D call. This CDR3 has 14 residues. V lost 5 bases and J 0 bases, leaving 8 bases between the germline ends. Germline CDR1 is MNHEY and CDR2 is SMNVEV (reference sequence). As DNA, the CDR3 is TGTGCCAGCAGTAGTCTGAGCTCCTACAATGAGCAGTTCTTC. The encoded protein is CASSSLSSYNEQFF.

This clone was seen a single time. The genes are TRBV28 and TRBJ2-1; 11 nucleotides line up with TRBD2. CDR3 length: 18 residues. V dropped 3 bases and J dropped 4; count of bases not matched to a gene: 11. CDR1 and CDR2 from the germline V gene are MDHEN and SYDVKM. CDR3 loop: CASSFQPGLAVNYNEQFF. In DNA form, the CDR3 reads TGTGCCAGCAGTTTTCAGCCGGGACTAGCGGTGAATTACAATGAGCAGTTCTTC.

This clone was seen only a few times. The chain combines TRBV4-3 with TRBJ2-1; 9 bases agree with TRBD2. The CDR3 covers 14 residues. Trimming took 2 bases from V and 6 from J; bases not matched to a gene: 2. Germline-derived CDR1 and CDR2 are LGHNA and YSLEER. The CDR3 is CASSQISGSNEQFF. The CDR3 bases are TGCGCCAGCAGCCAAATTAGCGGGAGCAATGAGCAGTTCTTC.

The rearrangement links TRBV19 to TRBJ2-7; tentatively, D is TRBD1 (6 bases). The V gene's germline CDR1 is LNHDA and CDR2 SQIVND (reference sequence). CDR3 length equals 12 residues. Trimming left V 10 bases short and J 3 bases short, with 13 bases between. CDR3 nucleotide sequence: TGTGCCACACAGGGTTCCCGCTACGAGCAGTACTTC. It translates to CATQGSRYEQYF.

The chain recombines TRBV25-1 with TRBJ2-3, with 8 bases that match TRBD2. The CDR3 runs to 15 residues. With V trimmed by 3 bases and J by 3 bases, 5 bases remained unmatched. Germline values: CDR1 MGHDK, CDR2 SYGVNS. The CDR3 coding sequence is TGTGCCAGCAGTGAGCCCGGGAGGGGAACAGATACGCAGTATTTT. It codes for CASSEPGRGTDTQYF.

The V gene is TRBV11-2, the J gene TRBJ2-3; TRBD1 agrees at 7 bases. Per germline, CDR1 SGHAT and CDR2 FQNNGV. The V segment lost 5 bases and the J segment 1 base; nucleotides outside the gene matches: 6. This CDR3 region has 15 residues. CDR3 in DNA: TGTGCCAGCAGCCTCGCCGGACAGGGCACAGATACGCAGTATTTT. Translating gives CASSLAGQGTDTQYF.

CDR3 sequence: CASSFGVSYNEQFF. The CDR3 DNA reads TGTGCCAGCAGTTTCGGGGTCTCCTACAATGAGCAGTTCTTC. J is TRBJ2-1 and V is TRBV6-5; tentatively, D is TRBD2 (5 bases). The germline V gene has CDR1 MNHEY and CDR2 SVGAGI. The CDR3 is 14 amino acids. Trimming removed 4 bases at V and 0 bases at J, with 7 bases between.

This rearrangement joins TRBV19 to TRBJ2-7, with 7 bases identical to TRBD2. Germline loops: CDR1 LNHDA, CDR2 SQIVND (reference sequence). This CDR3 has 15 amino acids. Unmatched junction bases numbered 6, after V lost 1 base and J lost 3 bases. This chain's CDR3 is CASSIAGGGVYEQYF. CDR3 coding DNA: TGTGCCAGTAGTATAGCGGGAGGAGGGGTCTACGAGCAGTACTTC. Combining the CDR3 with reference TRBV19 and TRBJ2-7 gives the whole variable domain DGGITQSPKYLFRKEGQNVTLSCEQNLNHDAMYWYRQDPGQGLRLIYYSQIVNDFQKGDIAEGYSVSREKKESFPLTVTSAQKNPTAFYLCASSIAGGGVYEQYFGPGTRLTVT.